This TCR beta chain originates from a study of regulatory T cells in long-lasting Graves disease (dated by TCRdb to about 2021). Regarding the complete study: Persistent Graves' disease was defined as persistently positive TSH receptor autoantibodies together with antithyroid drug treatment for over 5 years. Persistent Graves' disease patients were compared with newly diagnosed Graves' disease patients by peripheral blood TCR sequencing and RNA sequencing. The study was conducted in China and was registered as a clinical trial. A total of roughly 35 samples were covered by TCR sequencing, comprising about 13 persistent and around 20 newly diagnosed Graves' disease patients. On average, persistent Graves' disease patients in the clinical cohort had been on antithyroid drugs for around ten years. Overall study results and their limits: Only peripheral blood was studied, because thyroid tissue, the primary lesion, was inaccessible. Sequencing and analysis were restricted to the TCR beta chain. The authors noted that the small sample size was a limitation that may lower accuracy. Persistent disease showed preferential use of TRBV28, TRBJ1-2 and TRBJ2-5, whereas newly diagnosed disease favored TRBV20-1 and TRBJ2-1. Persistent Graves' disease patients showed lower TCR Shannon entropy and fewer highly expanded clones than newly diagnosed patients, suggesting clonal expansion. A larger number of public clonotypes was shared among persistent patients (fewer than 3,000) than among newly diagnosed patients (approximately 1,000).

Per the publication, the time point label means: persistent/refractory GD, antithyroid drugs over 5 years with positive TRAb. For both TCR sequencing and RNA sequencing, RNA was extracted from PBMCs using TRIzol. Graves' disease was diagnosed according to American Thyroid Association guidelines. Patients for the study were recruited at an endocrinology department in Xi'an, China. Each patient gave 9 to 10 milliliters of peripheral blood, collected in an EDTA anticoagulant tube. Ficoll Paque Plus density gradient separation was used to isolate PBMCs, and no additional T cell sorting was done. An Agilent 2100 Bioanalyzer and agarose gel were used to check RNA quality, and a NanoDrop 2000 was used to measure RNA concentration. The library was built by means of multiplex PCR. The sequencer was an Illumina HiSeq 4000. CDR3 regions were amplified by Arm-PCR with iRepertoire HTBI primers to construct TCR beta libraries. Before sequencing, the PCR products underwent gel purification. Per the source publication's procedure: Gene usage analysis of CDR3 amino acid clonotypes used the 55 to 80 TRBV and 14 to 15 TRBJ segments found across samples. COPE and FqMerger were used to merge filtered high-quality paired reads into contigs. BLAST was used to align contigs to IMGT TRBV, TRBD and TRBJ reference genes, with CDR3 defined following IMGT. Any clonotype with a frequency above 0.1% was counted as a highly expanded clone. Repertoire diversity was measured by Shannon entropy, and V-J evenness by the Gini coefficient. Public clonotypes were defined as clonotypes shared by more than one individual. TCRdb took the public reads, trimmed them with fastp at Q25, ran MiXCR for clone calling and kept in-frame beta chains. Each CDR3 protein gets just one entry, which takes the most common genes and DNA from the rows behind it. Here the V and J calls rest on TCRdb's processing, not on the authors' analysis. This sample comprises about 430,000 distinct CDR3 sequences, roughly a fifth of them detected only once. The ten biggest clones cover approximately 15% of the sample.

This clonotype has only a few counts. Its antigen is not yet known. A read error is possible here, since a much larger clone lies one base away. Taken from cysteine to phenylalanine, the CDR3 has 14 residues. The CDR3 DNA has 42 bases and is translated from base 1. Sequences MDHEN (CDR1) and SYDVKM (CDR2) are obtained from the germline V gene. The chain joins TRBV28 to TRBJ1-5, with a tentative D gene TRBD1 over 6 matching bases. Sequences were derived from peripheral blood mononuclear cells (PBMCs), sampled when the disease was refractory, from a patient treated with antithyroid drugs. The TCR comes from a female donor with Graves disease. This receptor has the CDR3 CTSSGYREGQPQHF. The DNA sequence follows: TGTACCAGCAGTGGTTACAGGGAAGGCCAGCCCCAGCATTTT.